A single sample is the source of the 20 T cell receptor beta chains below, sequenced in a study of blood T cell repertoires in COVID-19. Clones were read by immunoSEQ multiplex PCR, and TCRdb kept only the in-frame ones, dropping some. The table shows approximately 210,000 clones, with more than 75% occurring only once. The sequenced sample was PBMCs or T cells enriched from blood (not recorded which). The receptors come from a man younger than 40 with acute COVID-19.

The CDR3 coding sequence is TGTGCCACCAGCAGAGCGGTTAGGGGGCCCGAAGCTTTCTTT. This encodes CATSRAVRGPEAFF. This sequence joins TRBV15 and TRBJ1-1; 7 bases fit TRBD1. This CDR3 has 14 residues. Losses at the gene ends were 1 base for V and 8 bases for J; bases not matched to a gene: 7. Germline assignment: CDR1 LNHNV and CDR2 YYDKDF (reference sequence).

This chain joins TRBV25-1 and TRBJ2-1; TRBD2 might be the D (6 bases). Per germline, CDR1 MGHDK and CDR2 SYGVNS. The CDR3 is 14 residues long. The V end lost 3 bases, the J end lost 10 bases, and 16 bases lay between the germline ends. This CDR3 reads CASSDSPGGREQFF. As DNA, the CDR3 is TGTGCCAGCAGTGATTCCCCCGGGGGACGGGAGCAGTTCTTC. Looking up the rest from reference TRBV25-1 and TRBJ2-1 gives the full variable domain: EADIYQTPRYLVIGTGKKITLECSQTMGHDKMYWYQQDPGMELHLIHYSYGVNSTEKGDLSSESTVSRIRTEHFPLTLESARPSHTSQYLCASSDSPGGREQFFGPGTRLTVL.

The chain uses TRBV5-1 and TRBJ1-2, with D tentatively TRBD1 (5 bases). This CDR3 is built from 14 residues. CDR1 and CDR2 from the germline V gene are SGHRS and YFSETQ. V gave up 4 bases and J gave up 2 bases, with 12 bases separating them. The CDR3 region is CASSTTQGNYGYTF. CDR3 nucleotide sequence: TGCGCCAGCAGCACTACCCAGGGAAACTATGGCTACACCTTC.

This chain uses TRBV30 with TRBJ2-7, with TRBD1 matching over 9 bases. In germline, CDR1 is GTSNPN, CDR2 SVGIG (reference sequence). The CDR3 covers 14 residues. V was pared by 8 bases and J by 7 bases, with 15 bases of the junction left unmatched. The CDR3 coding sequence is TGTGCCACCGACACAGGGGGCGGTACGGGGGAGCAGTACTTC. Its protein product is CATDTGGGTGEQYF.

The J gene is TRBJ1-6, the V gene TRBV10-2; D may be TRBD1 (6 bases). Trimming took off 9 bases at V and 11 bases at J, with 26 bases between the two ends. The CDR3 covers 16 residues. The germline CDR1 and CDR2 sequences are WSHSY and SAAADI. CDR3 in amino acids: CARRTQTGVFRAPLHF. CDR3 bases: TGCGCCAGGCGAACCCAGACAGGTGTCTTCAGGGCACCCCTCCACTTT.

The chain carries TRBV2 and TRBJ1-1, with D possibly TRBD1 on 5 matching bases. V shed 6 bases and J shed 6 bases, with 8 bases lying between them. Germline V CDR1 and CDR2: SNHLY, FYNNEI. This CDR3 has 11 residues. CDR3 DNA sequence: TGTGCCAGCAGGGAGGGGCCTGAAGCTTTCTTT. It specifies CASREGPEAFF.

CDR3 coding DNA: TGTGCCAGCTCACCGGTACGGGGGAACACTGAAGCTTTCTTT. This gives the protein CASSPVRGNTEAFF. This rearrangement joins TRBV18 to TRBJ1-1; D is undetermined. This CDR3 has 14 amino acids. V was cut by 3 bases and J by 1 base, with 9 bases left in between. In germline, CDR1 is KGHSH, CDR2 LQKENI. Drawing the rest from reference TRBV18 and TRBJ1-1, the complete variable domain is NAGVMQNPRHLVRRRGQEARLRCSPMKGHSHVYWYRQLPEEGLKFMVYLQKENIIDESGMPKERFSAEFPKEGPSILRIQQVVRGDSAAYFCASSPVRGNTEAFFGQGTRLTVV.

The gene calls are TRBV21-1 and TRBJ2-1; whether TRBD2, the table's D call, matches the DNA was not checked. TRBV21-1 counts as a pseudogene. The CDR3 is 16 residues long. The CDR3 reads CASSESRTSSLNEQFF. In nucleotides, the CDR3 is TGTGCCAGCAGCGAGAGCCGGACTAGTTCACTCAATGAGCAGTTCTTC.

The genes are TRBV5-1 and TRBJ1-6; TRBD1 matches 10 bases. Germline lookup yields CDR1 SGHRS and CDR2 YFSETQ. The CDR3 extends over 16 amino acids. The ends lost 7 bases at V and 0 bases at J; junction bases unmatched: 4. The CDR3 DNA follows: TGCGCCAGCGGACAGGGGGAGAGCTCCTATAATTCACCCCTCCACTTT. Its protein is CASGQGESSYNSPLHF.

CDR3 in amino acids: CASSLQGAVGNTEAFF. The CDR3 DNA sequence: TGTGCCAGTAGTTTACAGGGGGCCGTAGGGAACACTGAAGCTTTCTTT. The V gene is TRBV19, the J gene TRBJ1-1; 9 bases match TRBD1. J lost 1 base, V lost 5 bases, and 8 bases had no gene match. Germline CDR1 is LNHDA and CDR2 is SQIVND (reference sequence). The CDR3 covers 16 residues. Using reference TRBV19 and TRBJ1-1 for the parts outside the CDR3, the full variable domain is DGGITQSPKYLFRKEGQNVTLSCEQNLNHDAMYWYRQDPGQGLRLIYYSQIVNDFQKGDIAEGYSVSREKKESFPLTVTSAQKNPTAFYLCASSLQGAVGNTEAFFGQGTRLTVV.

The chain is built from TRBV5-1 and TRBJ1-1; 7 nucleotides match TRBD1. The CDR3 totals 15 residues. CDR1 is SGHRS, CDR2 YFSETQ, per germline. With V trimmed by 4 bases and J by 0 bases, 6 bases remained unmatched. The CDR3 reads CASSHPGQMNTEAFF. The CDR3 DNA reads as TGCGCCAGCAGCCATCCGGGACAGATGAACACTGAAGCTTTCTTT.

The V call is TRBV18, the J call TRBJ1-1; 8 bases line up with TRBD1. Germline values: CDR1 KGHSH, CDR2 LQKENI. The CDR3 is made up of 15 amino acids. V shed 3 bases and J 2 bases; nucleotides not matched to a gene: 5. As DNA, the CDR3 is TGTGCCAGCTCACCCATGACAGGGGTCAACACTGAAGCTTTCTTT. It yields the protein CASSPMTGVNTEAFF.

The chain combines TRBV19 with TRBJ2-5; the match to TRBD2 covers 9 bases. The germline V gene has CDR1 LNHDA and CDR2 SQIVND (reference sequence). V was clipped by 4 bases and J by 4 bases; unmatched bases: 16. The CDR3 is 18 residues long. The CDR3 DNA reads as TGTGCCAGTAGTACCGGAGGAGGGCTAGCGGGGAACCGAGAGACCCAGTACTTC. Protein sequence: CASSTGGGLAGNRETQYF.

CDR3 amino acids: CSAREDSEAFF. In DNA form, the CDR3 reads TGCAGTGCTAGAGAGGACAGTGAAGCTTTCTTT. The V and J genes are TRBV20-1 and TRBJ1-1, with D perhaps TRBD1 (6 bases). The V and J ends lost 0 bases and 7 bases respectively, with 6 bases between them. The CDR3 length is 11 residues. Per the germline V gene, CDR1 is DFQATT and CDR2 is SNEGSKA (reference sequence).

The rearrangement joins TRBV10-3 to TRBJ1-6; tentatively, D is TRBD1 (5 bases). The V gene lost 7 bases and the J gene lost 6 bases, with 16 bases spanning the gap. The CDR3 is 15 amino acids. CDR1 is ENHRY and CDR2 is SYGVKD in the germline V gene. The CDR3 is CAITARADSNSPLHF. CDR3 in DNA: TGTGCCATCACGGCCAGGGCGGATTCTAATTCACCCCTCCACTTT.

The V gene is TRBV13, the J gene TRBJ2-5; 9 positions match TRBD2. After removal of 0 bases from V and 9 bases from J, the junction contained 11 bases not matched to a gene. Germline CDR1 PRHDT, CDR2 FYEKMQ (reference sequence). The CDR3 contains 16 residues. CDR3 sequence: CASSLGGGLASGAQYF. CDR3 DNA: TGTGCCAGCAGCTTAGGTGGAGGACTAGCGTCCGGGGCCCAGTACTTC.

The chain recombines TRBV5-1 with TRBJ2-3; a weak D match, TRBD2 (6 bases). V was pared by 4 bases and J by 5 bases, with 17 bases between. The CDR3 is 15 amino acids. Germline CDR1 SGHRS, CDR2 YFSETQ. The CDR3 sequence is CASSPLRGGLDTQYF. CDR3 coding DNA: TGCGCCAGCAGCCCATTAAGAGGAGGGTTAGATACGCAGTATTTT.

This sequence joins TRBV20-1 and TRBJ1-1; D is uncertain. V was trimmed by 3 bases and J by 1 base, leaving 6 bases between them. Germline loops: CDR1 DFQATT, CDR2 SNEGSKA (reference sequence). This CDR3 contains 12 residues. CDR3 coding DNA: TGCAGTGCTAGTCCGGGGAACACTGAAGCTTTCTTT. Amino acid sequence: CSASPGNTEAFF.

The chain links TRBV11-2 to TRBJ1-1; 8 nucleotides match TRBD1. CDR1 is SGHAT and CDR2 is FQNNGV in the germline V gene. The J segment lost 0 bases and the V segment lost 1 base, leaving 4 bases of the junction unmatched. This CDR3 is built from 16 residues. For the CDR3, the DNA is TGTGCCAGCAGCTTAGTCCAGGGGGCCCTGAACACTGAAGCTTTCTTT. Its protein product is CASSLVQGALNTEAFF.

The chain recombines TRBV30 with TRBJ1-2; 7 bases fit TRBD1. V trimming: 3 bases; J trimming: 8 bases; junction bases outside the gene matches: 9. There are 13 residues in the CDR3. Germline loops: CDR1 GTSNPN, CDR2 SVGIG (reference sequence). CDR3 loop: CAWSYNTGAGYTF. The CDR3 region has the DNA TGTGCCTGGAGCTACAACACAGGGGCCGGCTACACCTTC. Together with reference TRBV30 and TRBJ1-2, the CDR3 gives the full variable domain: SQTIHQWPATLVQPVGSPLSLECTVEGTSNPNLYWYRQAAGRGLQLLFYSVGIGQISSEVPQNLSASRPQDRQFILSSKKLLLSDSGFYLCAWSYNTGAGYTFGSGTRLTVV.